The 17 T cell receptor beta chains listed next were all sequenced from one sample in a study of OX40 agonist ivuxolimab in advanced cancers. Clones were sequenced by immunoSEQ multiplex PCR, and TCRdb holds only the in-frame ones, with some missing. The table shows 70,000 to 100,000 clones, with about nine tenths occurring only once. The sample here was CD4+ or CD8+ T cells sorted from blood, taken in a trial of the OX40 agonist ivuxolimab. The source of these receptors is an adult with an advanced solid tumor such as melanoma, head and neck, liver or kidney cancer.

V is TRBV5-4 and J is TRBJ2-5; 8 bases are a match to TRBD1. CDR1 is SGHNT and CDR2 is YYREEE in the germline V gene (reference sequence). This CDR3 has 14 amino acids. With 4 bases clipped from V and 4 bases from J, the junction kept 6 bases outside the gene matches. In DNA, the CDR3 is TGTGCCAGCAGCCAAGGACAGGGTGCAGAGACCCAGTACTTC. Amino acids: CASSQGQGAETQYF.

The chain links TRBV5-4 to TRBJ1-3; 8 bases agree with TRBD1. The germline CDR1 and CDR2 sequences are SGHNT and YYREEE (reference sequence). This CDR3 has 18 residues. With V trimmed by 0 bases and J by 0 bases, 8 bases remained unmatched. The CDR3 nucleotides read TGTGCCAGCAGCTTGGATTTCGGACAGGGCCTCTCTGGAAACACCATATATTTT. This codes for CASSLDFGQGLSGNTIYF.

DNA of the CDR3: TGCGCCAGCAGCTTGGGGGTAGCCGGAGGGGAAGAGACCCAGTACTTC. This sequence encodes CASSLGVAGGEETQYF. V and J are TRBV5-1 and TRBJ2-5; tentative D call: TRBD2 (6 bases). Germline V gives CDR1 SGHRS, CDR2 YFSETQ. The V gene lost 0 bases and the J gene lost 3 bases, with 15 bases spanning the gap. The CDR3 consists of 16 residues.

Here the CDR3 DNA reads TGTGCCAGCAGCAAAAGACTAGCGGGAGCTGGCTACGAGCAGTACTTC. It yields the protein CASSKRLAGAGYEQYF. This chain uses TRBV7-8 with TRBJ2-7; 12 bases fit TRBD2. The junction had 8 bases not matched to a gene; V was cut back by 5 bases and J by 3 bases. Germline CDR1 is SGHVS and CDR2 is FQNEAQ. There are 16 residues in the CDR3.

The CDR3 sequence: CASTEEGLLRTEAFF. In DNA, the CDR3 is TGTGCCAGCACCGAGGAAGGGTTACTAAGAACTGAAGCTTTCTTT. The chain employs TRBV5-6 and TRBJ1-1; D remains unclear. Germline CDR1 reads SGHDT; CDR2 reads YYEEEE. There are 15 residues in the CDR3. The V end lost 6 bases, the J end lost 5 bases, and 20 bases lay between the germline ends.

This rearrangement joins TRBV6-6 to TRBJ2-7; the match to TRBD2 covers 10 bases. J gave up 9 bases and V 4 bases, and 12 bases lay outside the gene matches. The CDR3 is 15 residues long. Germline V lookup: CDR1 MNHNY, CDR2 SVGAGI (reference sequence). Here the CDR3 reads CASSSRVPSGSGQYF. CDR3 nucleotides: TGTGCCAGCAGTTCCAGGGTTCCTAGCGGGAGCGGGCAGTACTTC.

A few counts support this clone. V and J are TRBV9 and TRBJ1-5; TRBD1 might be the D (6 bases). The CDR3 covers 15 residues. The V end lost 0 bases, the J end lost 3 bases, and 10 bases lay between the germline ends. CDR1 is SGDLS and CDR2 is YYNGEE in the germline V gene. Written as DNA, the CDR3 is TGTGCCAGCAGCGTAGGCGGACAGAACAATCAGCCCCAGCATTTT. Amino acids: CASSVGGQNNQPQHF.

The rearrangement links TRBV7-9 to TRBJ2-2; the D gene could be TRBD1 or TRBD2 (5 bases each). The CDR3 has 15 amino acids. Germline CDR1 is SEHNR and CDR2 is FQNEAQ (reference sequence). Trimming cost V 1 base and J 7 bases, with 13 bases left between them. The CDR3 nucleotides are TGTGCCAGCAGCTTAGGATCAGCGGACATCGGGGAGCTGTTTTTT. This sequence encodes CASSLGSADIGELFF.

The V gene is TRBV10-3, the J gene TRBJ1-1; D remains unclear. This CDR3 contains 12 residues. Deletions cut 4 bases from V and 5 bases from J, with 8 bases between. The germline V gene has CDR1 ENHRY and CDR2 SYGVKD. CDR3 residues: CAISGGETEAFF. The CDR3 DNA sequence: TGTGCCATCAGTGGCGGGGAAACTGAAGCTTTCTTT.

The chain recombines TRBV6-1 with TRBJ2-1; no definite D call. This CDR3 has 15 residues. The germline V gene encodes CDR1 MNHNS and CDR2 SASEGT. The V end lost 2 bases, the J end lost 4 bases, and 12 bases lay between the germline ends. CDR3 sequence (DNA): TGTGCCAGCAGTGAATCTAGGGAACAATACAATGAGCAGTTCTTC. Translation: CASSESREQYNEQFF.

V and J are TRBV4-2 and TRBJ2-1; 10 nucleotides agree with TRBD2. Looked up from germline, CDR1 is LGHNA and CDR2 is YNFKEQ. Trimming at V came to 0 bases and at J to 8 bases, leaving 7 bases not matched to a gene. The CDR3 is 16 residues long. The CDR3 loop reads CASSQDGLAGAYEQFF. CDR3 bases: TGTGCCAGCAGCCAAGATGGGCTAGCGGGAGCCTATGAGCAGTTCTTC.

A note on this clone: Other DNA sequences in the sample encode the same CDR3. The chain employs TRBV5-1 and TRBJ2-3, with 10 bases that match TRBD2. The CDR3 is made up of 15 amino acids. The V and J ends lost 2 bases and 1 base, in that order; junction bases with no gene match: 1. The germline V gene encodes CDR1 SGHRS and CDR2 YFSETQ. The DNA of the CDR3 is TGCGCCAGCAGCTTAGGGACTAGCGGCACAGATACGCAGTATTTT. It translates to CASSLGTSGTDTQYF. Variable domain in full (rest from reference TRBV5-1 and TRBJ2-3): KAGVTQTPRYLIKTRGQQVTLSCSPISGHRSVSWYQQTPGQGLQFLFEYFSETQRNKGNFPGRFSGRQFSNSRSEMNVSTLELGDSALYLCASSLGTSGTDTQYFGPGTRLTVL.

The rearrangement joins TRBV11-2 to TRBJ2-3; 7 bases match TRBD2. V lost 0 bases, J lost 2 bases, and 8 bases stayed unmatched. CDR3 length: 17 amino acids. Germline assignment: CDR1 SGHAT and CDR2 FQNNGV. CDR3 protein: CASSLDRLAFYTDTQYF. In DNA, the CDR3 is TGTGCCAGCAGCTTAGACCGACTAGCCTTTTACACAGATACGCAGTATTTT.

This clone has more than one count but fewer than ten. The chain links TRBV6-1 to TRBJ2-1, with 7 bases identical to TRBD1. This CDR3 is 14 amino acids long. The germline CDR1 and CDR2 sequences are MNHNS and SASEGT. V was clipped by 6 bases and J by 7 bases; unmatched bases: 9. The chain's CDR3 is CASSLMKGANEQFF. The CDR3, as DNA: TGTGCCAGCAGCCTAATGAAGGGGGCGAATGAGCAGTTCTTC.

As regards this clone: This sample also contains other DNA sequences that code for the same CDR3. The chain joins TRBV19 to TRBJ1-2; the D gene is possibly TRBD1 (6 bases). The germline V gene encodes CDR1 LNHDA and CDR2 SQIVND (reference sequence). CDR3 length: 13 residues. V was trimmed by 3 bases and J by 7 bases, leaving 12 bases between them. The CDR3 protein is CASSIPGAGGYTF. The CDR3 nucleotides read TGTGCCAGTAGTATTCCAGGGGCGGGTGGCTACACCTTC.

The V gene is TRBV4-1, the J gene TRBJ2-5; the match to TRBD2 covers 11 bases. In germline, CDR1 is MGHRA, CDR2 YSYEKL. The CDR3 has 18 amino acids. The ends lost 0 bases at V and 5 bases at J; junction bases unmatched: 11. CDR3 sequence: CASSQDGNSGRARETQYF. The CDR3 coding sequence is TGCGCCAGCAGCCAAGATGGTAATAGCGGGAGGGCCCGGGAGACCCAGTACTTC.

The sample holds one count of this clone. The rearrangement uses TRBV27 and TRBJ2-3; D is possibly TRBD1 (6 bases). The germline CDR1 and CDR2 sequences are MNHEY and SMNVEV (reference sequence). V gave up 6 bases and J gave up 3 bases, with 13 bases separating them. The CDR3 runs to 14 residues. This CDR3 reads CASSWDIRTDTQYF. The CDR3 nucleotides are TGTGCCAGCAGCTGGGACATTCGGACAGATACGCAGTATTTT.